Each of the 17 T cell receptor beta chains below was sequenced from the same sample in a study of immune evolution from preneoplasia to lung adenocarcinoma. Method: immunoSEQ multiplex PCR; TCRdb's copy keeps in-frame clones and lacks some. Of about 7,200 clones in the sample, 79% are singletons; the top ten hold roughly a sixth. Sequencing input: FFPE adjacent normal lung tissue. These TCRs come from a person aged 65 to 79 with lung adenocarcinoma.

The chain is built from TRBV5-1 and TRBJ1-2; D gene unclear. This CDR3 contains 13 residues. Germline V gives CDR1 SGHRS, CDR2 YFSETQ. The V end was cut by 0 bases, the J end by 0 bases, with 3 bases between. CDR3 sequence: CASSLGTNYGYTF. CDR3 in DNA: TGCGCCAGCAGCTTGGGGACTAACTATGGCTACACCTTC.

The gene calls are TRBV18 and TRBJ1-4; the match to TRBD1 covers 10 bases. Trimming cost V 6 bases and J 7 bases; bases outside gene matches: 5. This CDR3 region has 14 residues. CDR1 and CDR2 (germline): KGHSH, LQKENI. The CDR3 nucleotides read TGTGCCAGCTCCGCCGGGACAGGGGTTGAAAAACTGTTTTTT. The encoded protein is CASSAGTGVEKLFF.

The table lists this clone with a few counts. V is TRBV7-6 and J is TRBJ2-5; 11 bases match TRBD1. CDR3 length equals 16 residues. V lost 5 bases, J lost 4 bases, and 9 bases stayed unmatched. Germline V gene data show CDR1 as SGHVS and CDR2 as FNYEAQ. CDR3 sequence reads: CASSANRGQGAETQYF. CDR3 nucleotide sequence: TGTGCCAGCAGCGCTAACCGAGGACAGGGGGCAGAGACCCAGTACTTC.

The rearrangement joins TRBV5-1 to TRBJ1-2; the D is unclear. The CDR3 sequence is 16 residues long. With 5 bases removed from V and 0 bases from J, the gap between germline ends came to 17 bases. CDR1 and CDR2 from the germline V gene are SGHRS and YFSETQ. The CDR3 sequence: CASRPNTAGTNYGYTF. In DNA form, the CDR3 reads TGCGCCAGCAGGCCTAACACAGCTGGGACTAACTATGGCTACACCTTC.

The chain recombines TRBV11-2 with TRBJ1-4, with 9 bases identical to TRBD1. The CDR3 totals 16 residues. V lost 2 bases to trimming and J lost 8 bases; unmatched junction nucleotides: 9. The V gene's germline CDR1 is SGHAT and CDR2 FQNNGV. The CDR3 region is CASSLRMGQGGEKLFF. The CDR3 bases are TGTGCCAGCAGCTTACGAATGGGACAGGGAGGGGAAAAACTGTTTTTT. The whole variable domain, remainder taken from reference TRBV11-2 and TRBJ1-4, is EAGVAQSPRYKIIEKRQSVAFWCNPISGHATLYWYQQILGQGPKLLIQFQNNGVVDDSQLPKDRFSAERLKGVDSTLKIQPAKLEDSAVYLCASSLRMGQGGEKLFFGSGTQLSVL.

V is TRBV29-1 and J is TRBJ2-1; 11 nucleotides align to TRBD2. The ends lost 6 bases at V and 1 base at J; junction bases unmatched: 5. The CDR3 contains 15 residues. The germline gives CDR1 SQVTM, CDR2 ANQGSEA. As DNA, the CDR3 is TGCAGCGTCGACGGGACTAGCGGATCCTACAATGAGCAGTTCTTC. It specifies CSVDGTSGSYNEQFF.

V gene TRBV5-1 combines with J gene TRBJ2-7; D is perhaps TRBD1 (6 bases). V lost 0 bases to trimming and J lost 4 bases, with 20 bases between them. The CDR3 runs to 17 residues. Germline values: CDR1 SGHRS, CDR2 YFSETQ. The chain's CDR3 is CASSLGSFGQRPYEQYF. DNA of the CDR3: TGCGCCAGCAGCTTGGGTTCGTTTGGACAGCGACCTTACGAGCAGTACTTC.

The chain is built from TRBV11-1 and TRBJ2-1; either TRBD1 or TRBD2 may supply D (5 bases each). With 1 base removed from V and 6 bases from J, the gap between germline ends came to 10 bases. The germline CDR1 and CDR2 sequences are SGHAT and FQDESV (reference sequence). CDR3 length: 14 amino acids. The CDR3 sequence: CASSLEDGTNEQFF. CDR3 sequence (DNA): TGTGCCAGCAGCTTAGAGGACGGGACCAATGAGCAGTTCTTC.

The chain links TRBV7-6 to TRBJ2-1; TRBD2 matches at 8 bases. The CDR3 is made up of 13 amino acids. V lost 4 bases, J lost 7 bases, and 3 bases stayed unmatched. The germline CDR1 and CDR2 sequences are SGHVS and FNYEAQ. The CDR3 DNA sequence: TGTGCCAGCAGCTCCTTAGCGGGGAATGAGCAGTTCTTC. This sequence encodes CASSSLAGNEQFF.

The sample holds a few counts of this clone. This sequence joins TRBV27 and TRBJ1-1, with D unclear. With 4 bases removed from V and 0 bases from J, the gap between germline ends came to 15 bases. This CDR3 region has 16 residues. In germline, CDR1 is MNHEY, CDR2 SMNVEV (reference sequence). The DNA for the CDR3 is TGTGCCAGCAGTTCCCCAGGCCGGAATATGAACACTGAAGCTTTCTTT. Translation: CASSSPGRNMNTEAFF.

The V gene is TRBV30, the J gene TRBJ1-1; TRBD1 might be the D (5 bases). V lost 0 bases to trimming and J lost 4 bases, with 9 bases between them. In germline, CDR1 is GTSNPN, CDR2 SVGIG (reference sequence). The CDR3 runs to 13 residues. The CDR3 DNA is TGTGCCTGGAGTGTGGGGGACGGCACTGAAGCTTTCTTT. The encoded protein is CAWSVGDGTEAFF.

The gene calls are TRBV5-1 and TRBJ2-7; 8 bases match TRBD1. CDR1 and CDR2 from the germline V gene are SGHRS and YFSETQ. The CDR3 contains 15 residues. V lost 3 bases and J lost 4; bases outside the gene matches: 9. The CDR3 sequence is CASSSDRGHSYEQYF. The DNA for the CDR3 is TGCGCCAGCAGCTCTGACAGGGGACATTCATACGAGCAGTACTTC.

The V gene is TRBV7-9, the J gene TRBJ2-7; 10 nucleotides match TRBD1. V dropped 5 bases and J dropped 5; count of bases not matched to a gene: 12. Per the germline V gene, CDR1 is SEHNR and CDR2 is FQNEAQ (reference sequence). The CDR3 runs 16 residues. CDR3 in DNA: TGTGCCAGCAGCCAACCCCCGGGACAGGGGATCCACGAGCAGTACTTC. Its translation is CASSQPPGQGIHEQYF.

The chain carries TRBV18 and TRBJ1-1, with 7 bases fitting TRBD1. Germline-derived CDR1 and CDR2 are KGHSH and LQKENI. The CDR3 loop spans 17 amino acids. With 2 bases clipped from V and 3 bases from J, the junction kept 12 bases outside the gene matches. DNA for the CDR3: TGTGCCAGCTCACCATGGACAGGCATCGTTCAGTACACTGAAGCTTTCTTT. Its translation: CASSPWTGIVQYTEAFF.

This sequence joins TRBV7-9 and TRBJ1-5; D is ambiguous. The CDR3 has 13 amino acids. Trimming took off 1 base at V and 7 bases at J, with 8 bases between the two ends. CDR1 is SEHNR and CDR2 is FQNEAQ in the germline V gene (reference sequence). Written as DNA, the CDR3 is TGTGCCAGCAGCTTAGACGCTAAACAGCCCCAGCATTTT. Translation gives CASSLDAKQPQHF.

This chain connects TRBV19 to TRBJ2-3; D uncertain. The germline V and J ends were trimmed by 3 bases and 10 bases, with 14 bases remaining between them. CDR1 is LNHDA, CDR2 SQIVND, per germline (reference sequence). The CDR3 extends over 13 amino acids. CDR3 in amino acids: CASSIRASVAQYF. In nucleotides, the CDR3 is TGTGCCAGTAGTATCCGGGCTTCGGTCGCGCAGTATTTT. Complete variable domain (other parts from reference TRBV19 and TRBJ2-3): DGGITQSPKYLFRKEGQNVTLSCEQNLNHDAMYWYRQDPGQGLRLIYYSQIVNDFQKGDIAEGYSVSREKKESFPLTVTSAQKNPTAFYLCASSIRASVAQYFGPGTRLTVL.

About this clone: The same CDR3 also results from other DNA sequences found in this sample. The V gene is TRBV30, the J gene TRBJ1-4; unclear D gene. Germline V lookup: CDR1 GTSNPN, CDR2 SVGIG (reference sequence). Trimming took 1 base from V and 8 from J, leaving 8 bases between them. The CDR3 loop spans 12 amino acids. The CDR3 nucleotides read TGTGCCTGGAGTGCGGGGAAAGAAAAACTGTTTTTT. Translated, it gives CAWSAGKEKLFF. Full variable domain (missing parts from reference TRBV30 and TRBJ1-4): SQTIHQWPATLVQPVGSPLSLECTVEGTSNPNLYWYRQAAGRGLQLLFYSVGIGQISSEVPQNLSASRPQDRQFILSSKKLLLSDSGFYLCAWSAGKEKLFFGSGTQLSVL.